A selection of T cell receptor beta chains follows, all from one sample in a study of beta chain features in type 1 diabetes. Clones were sequenced by immunoSEQ multiplex PCR, and TCRdb holds only the in-frame ones, with some missing. The data show under 400,000 clones, roughly a fifth seen once. Sequencing was performed on naive CD4+ T cells from blood. Source of these receptors: a woman younger than 30 in good health. CDR3s include the opening cysteine and the closing phenylalanine or tryptophan. The D gene is left open where the match is weak. Some rows mark clone size as missing; the rest say once, few, many or name a class of expanded clone.

NA,NA,TRBV5-1,TRBJ2-1,TGCGCCAGCAGCTCCTCCCCCCTCTCCTACAATGAGCAGTTCTTC,CASSSSPLSYNEQFF
TRBD2,few,TRBV19,TRBJ2-1,TGTGCCAGTAGGGATGGGGGAGGGCCGTCCTACAATGAGCAGTTCTTC,CASRDGGGPSYNEQFF
NA,NA,TRBV7-8,TRBJ2-7,TGTGCCAGCAGCTTAGCGCTCCGGGACGAGCAGTACTTC,CASSLALRDEQYF
TRBD1,few,TRBV30,TRBJ1-5,TGTGCCTGGAGTCCACAGGGGGCAGGCAATCAGCCCCAGCATTTT,CAWSPQGAGNQPQHF
TRBD2,few,TRBV7-2,TRBJ2-4,TGTGCCTCAACTAGCGGCAACATTCAGTACTTC,CASTSGNIQYF
NA,few,TRBV7-9,TRBJ2-3,TGTGCCAGCAGTCAGGGAGATACGCAGTATTTT,CASSQGDTQYF
TRBD2,few,TRBV29-1,TRBJ2-3,TGCAGCGTTGTTAAGCGGGGTCCCCCAGATACGCAGTATTTT,CSVVKRGPPDTQYF
NA,few,TRBV9,TRBJ1-1,TGTGCCAGCAATTCGGGGGGATTCGGCACTGAAGCTTTCTTT,CASNSGGFGTEAFF
NA,NA,TRBV29-1,TRBJ1-1,TGCAGCGTTGTAGGGGCGAAGATGAACACTGAAGCTTTCTTT,CSVVGAKMNTEAFF
NA,few,TRBV7-9,TRBJ1-1,TGTGCCAGCAGCTTCTCTCACACTGAAGCTTTCTTT,CASSFSHTEAFF
TRBD2,once,TRBV6-6,TRBJ2-7,TGTGCCAGCAATGGCGGACTAGCGGGGGCCACCTACGAGCAGTACTTC,CASNGGLAGATYEQYF
TRBD2,NA,TRBV30,TRBJ2-3,TGTGCCTTGGCGGTCGGGGGGAGTACAGATACGCAGTATTTT,CALAVGGSTDTQYF
NA,few,TRBV25-1,TRBJ2-7,TGTGCCAGCAGCCGAAGAGGGCTACACGAGCAGTACTTC,CASSRRGLHEQYF
TRBD2,NA,TRBV30,TRBJ2-2,TGTGCCTGGGCTGGACTAGCGTCGAACACCGGGGAGCTGTTTTTT,CAWAGLASNTGELFF
NA,NA,TRBV15,TRBJ2-1,TGTGCCACCAGCAGAGATCGGGCTAGCGTTTTCAATGAGCAGTTCTTC,CATSRDRASVFNEQFF
NA,few,TRBV23-1,TRBJ2-3,TGCGCCAGCAGTCAAAGACTTACCTCTCGCACAGATACGCAGTATTTT,CASSQRLTSRTDTQYF
NA,NA,TRBV9,TRBJ1-3,TGTGCCAGCAGCCTTCCCAAGGAACAGGGCTCAATCTCTGGAAACACCATATATTTT,CASSLPKEQGSISGNTIYF
TRBD1,few,TRBV7-3,TRBJ2-2,TGTGCCAGCAGCACACAGGGGACCGGGGAGCTGTTTTTT,CASSTQGTGELFF
TRBD1,NA,TRBV6-5,TRBJ2-7,TGTGCCAGCAGTTACTCGGGACAGGGCTACGAGCAGTACTTC,CASSYSGQGYEQYF
TRBD1,NA,TRBV14,TRBJ1-2,TGTGCCAGCAGCAAGACAGGGAGCGAAGACTATGGCTACACCTTC,CASSKTGSEDYGYTF
NA,NA,TRBV5-1,TRBJ1-4,TGCGCCAGCAGTTTGATGGGGGGAACTAATGAAAAACTGTTTTTT,CASSLMGGTNEKLFF
TRBD1,NA,TRBV4-3,TRBJ1-2,TGCGCCAGCAGCCAAGACTACGGGACAGGGGCAAACTATGGCTACACCTTC,CASSQDYGTGANYGYTF
NA,few,TRBV9,TRBJ2-7,TGTGCCAGCAGTGCGTCGCGGGTCCCCTACGAGCAGTACTTC,CASSASRVPYEQYF
NA,few,TRBV18,TRBJ1-1,TGTGCCAGCTCACCCCCGTTGGGAGCAAGTGAAGCTTTCTTT,CASSPPLGASEAFF
NA,NA,TRBV11-2,TRBJ2-7,TGTGCCAGCTCCCAGGGGCCCTACGAGCAGTACTTC,CASSQGPYEQYF
NA,few,TRBV25-1,TRBJ1-5,TGTGCCAGCAGTGCATGGGACACATATCAGCCCCAGCATTTT,CASSAWDTYQPQHF
NA,NA,TRBV4-3,TRBJ2-7,TGCGCCAGCAGCATGGGCCCGCGTAGGGAGCAGTACTTC,CASSMGPRREQYF
TRBD1,NA,TRBV6-5,TRBJ1-2,TGTGCCAGCAGTGGGGACAGGCGATCGGGGGGCTACACCTTC,CASSGDRRSGGYTF
NA,few,TRBV7-9,TRBJ2-7,TGTGCCAGCAGCCAAAGCTGGTACGAGCAGTACTTC,CASSQSWYEQYF
NA,few,TRBV2,TRBJ1-1,TGTGCCAGCAGAAGCTCGGGAGCTGGAGCTTTCTTT,CASRSSGAGAFF
TRBD1,NA,TRBV18,TRBJ1-1,TGTGCCAGCTCACCGACAGGGTGGGACACTGAAGCTTTCTTT,CASSPTGWDTEAFF
NA,few,TRBV19,TRBJ1-2,TGTGCCGGTGGACGAGAGGGTGGCTACACCTTC,CAGGREGGYTF
TRBD1,few,TRBV11-2,TRBJ2-7,TGTGCCAGCAGCCGGACAGGGAGCGTCTACGAGCAGTACTTC,CASSRTGSVYEQYF
NA,few,TRBV30,TRBJ2-2,TGTGCCTGGAGTCAAGGAGGCCGTGGCACCGGGGAGCTGTTTTTT,CAWSQGGRGTGELFF
NA,NA,TRBV7-3,TRBJ2-2,TGTGCCAGCAGCTTAAACGCCAGGAACACCGGGGAGCTGTTTTTT,CASSLNARNTGELFF
NA,NA,TRBV18,TRBJ2-1,TGTGCCAGCTCACCAAATCTTCAGGGCGGCAATGAGCAGTTCTTC,CASSPNLQGGNEQFF
TRBD1,NA,TRBV5-4,TRBJ2-6,TGTGCCAGCAGCGGTACAGGGGGTTTGGCTGGGGCCAACGTCCTGACTTTC,CASSGTGGLAGANVLTF
TRBD2,once,TRBV7-2,TRBJ2-7,TGTGCCAGCAGCCCCCGGACTAGCGGGATATACGAGCAGTACTTC,CASSPRTSGIYEQYF
TRBD2,few,TRBV6-5,TRBJ2-7,TGTGCCAGCAGTCTACTAGCGGGGAAGCACGAGCAGTACTTC,CASSLLAGKHEQYF
TRBD2,few,TRBV4-1,TRBJ2-7,TGCGCCAGCAGCCCCACCGGGACTAGCAACCACGAGCAGTACTTC,CASSPTGTSNHEQYF
NA,NA,TRBV9,TRBJ2-7,TGTGCCAGCAGCCCTGTCGGGGTCGGGGGGCAGTACTTC,CASSPVGVGGQYF
NA,NA,TRBV6-5,TRBJ1-1,TGTGCCAGCAGTTACTCGATCGGGGTCACTGAAGCTTTCTTT,CASSYSIGVTEAFF
TRBD1,NA,TRBV5-1,TRBJ1-1,TGCGCCAGCAGCTTGTACGGGACAGCTGAAGCTTTCTTT,CASSLYGTAEAFF
TRBD2,few,TRBV4-2,TRBJ2-3,TGTGCCAGCAGCCCTCGGGGTAGCGGGAGAACAGATACGCAGTATTTT,CASSPRGSGRTDTQYF
TRBD2,few,TRBV30,TRBJ2-2,TGTGCCTGGAATACGGGAGGGACCGGGGAGCTGTTTTTT,CAWNTGGTGELFF
NA,NA,TRBV19,TRBJ1-1,TGTGCCAGTAGTCCGACACAGAACACTGAAGCTTTCTTT,CASSPTQNTEAFF
TRBD1,NA,TRBV29-1,TRBJ1-1,TGCAGCGTTGCGGACAGGGGGCTTGACACTGAAGCTTTCTTT,CSVADRGLDTEAFF
NA,NA,TRBV15,TRBJ1-1,TGTGCCACCAGCAGACGCCCCGGAGGGTTGATCACTGAAGCTTTCTTT,CATSRRPGGLITEAFF
TRBD2,NA,TRBV6-5,TRBJ2-1,TGTGCCTCGGGGAGGGCCAGAACTTACAATGAGCAGTTCTTC,CASGRARTYNEQFF
NA,NA,TRBV5-1,TRBJ2-4,TGCGCCAGCAGCTTGGCAGGCCAGGGGAACATTCAGTACTTC,CASSLAGQGNIQYF
NA,few,TRBV11-2,TRBJ2-1,TGTGCCAGCAGCTCCATTAAGAGAGTGCCCTTGTTCTTC,CASSSIKRVPLFF
TRBD2,few,TRBV5-4,TRBJ2-5,TGTGCCAGCAGCCCGACTAGCGGGAGGCTAGAGACCCAGTACTTC,CASSPTSGRLETQYF
NA,few,TRBV18,TRBJ2-7,TGTGCCAGCTCACCAGGGGCCAGGAGCTCCTACGAGCAGTACTTC,CASSPGARSSYEQYF
NA,few,TRBV15,TRBJ1-1,TGTGCCACCATCCGAGGGGAGACAGGCCCCTCGAAGACTGAAGCTTTCTTT,CATIRGETGPSKTEAFF
TRBD2,NA,TRBV5-1,TRBJ2-1,TGCGCCAGCAGCTTGGTTTCGGGAGGGCCTCACAATGAGCAGTTCTTC,CASSLVSGGPHNEQFF